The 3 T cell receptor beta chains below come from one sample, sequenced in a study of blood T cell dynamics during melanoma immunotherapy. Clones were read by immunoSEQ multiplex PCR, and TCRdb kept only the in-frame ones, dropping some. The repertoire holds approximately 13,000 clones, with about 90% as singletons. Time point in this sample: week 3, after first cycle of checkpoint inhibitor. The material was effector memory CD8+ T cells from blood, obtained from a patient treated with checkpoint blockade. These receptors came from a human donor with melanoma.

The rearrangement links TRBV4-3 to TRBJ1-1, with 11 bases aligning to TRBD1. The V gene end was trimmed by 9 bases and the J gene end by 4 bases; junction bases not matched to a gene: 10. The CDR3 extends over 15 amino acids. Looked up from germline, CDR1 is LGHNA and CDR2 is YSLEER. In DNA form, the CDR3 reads TGCGCCAGTACACCCAGCGGGACAGGGGGCACTGAAGCTTTCTTT. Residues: CASTPSGTGGTEAFF.

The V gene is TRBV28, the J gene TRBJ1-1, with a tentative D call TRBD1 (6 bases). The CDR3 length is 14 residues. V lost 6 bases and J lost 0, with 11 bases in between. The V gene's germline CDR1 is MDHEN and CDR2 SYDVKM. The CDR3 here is CASSSGVMNTEAFF. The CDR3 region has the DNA TGTGCCAGCAGCTCAGGGGTCATGAACACTGAAGCTTTCTTT. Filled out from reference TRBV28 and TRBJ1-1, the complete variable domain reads DVKVTQSSRYLVKRTGEKVFLECVQDMDHENMFWYRQDPGLGLRLIYFSYDVKMKEKGDIPEGYSVSREKKERFSLILESASTNQTSMYLCASSSGVMNTEAFFGQGTRLTVV.

The CDR3 coding sequence is TGCGCCAGCAGTGAGGGACTAGCGGGAGGGCCAACCTACAATGAGCAGTTCTTC. Its protein product is CASSEGLAGGPTYNEQFF. This chain connects TRBV10-1 to TRBJ2-1, with TRBD2 matching over 15 bases. Germline CDR1 reads WNHNN; CDR2 reads SYGVQD (reference sequence). V lost 2 bases and J lost 2; bases outside the gene matches: 4. The CDR3 sequence is 18 residues long.